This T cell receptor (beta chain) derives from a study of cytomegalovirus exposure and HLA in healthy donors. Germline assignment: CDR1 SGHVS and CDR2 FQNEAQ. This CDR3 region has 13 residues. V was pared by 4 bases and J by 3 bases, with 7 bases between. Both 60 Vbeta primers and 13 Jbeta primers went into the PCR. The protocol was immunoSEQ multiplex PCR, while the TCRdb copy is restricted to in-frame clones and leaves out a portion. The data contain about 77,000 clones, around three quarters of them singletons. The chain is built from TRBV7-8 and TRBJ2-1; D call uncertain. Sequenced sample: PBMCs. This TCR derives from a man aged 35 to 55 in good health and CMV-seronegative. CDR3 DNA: TGTGCCAGCAGCTACCTGAGCTACAATGAGCAGTTCTTC. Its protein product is CASSYLSYNEQFF. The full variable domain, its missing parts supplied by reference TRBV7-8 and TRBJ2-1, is GAGVSQSPRYKVAKRGQDVALRCDPISGHVSLFWYQQALGQGPEFLTYFQNEAQLDKSGLPSDRFFAERPEGSVSTLKIQRTQQEDSAVYLCASSYLSYNEQFFGPGTRLTVL.